A single sample is the source of the 23 T cell receptor beta chains below, sequenced in a study of post-analysis software for immune sequencing data. Whole-study results and caveats: Five TRBV segments (TRBV5-6, TRBV5-1 and TRBV20-1 among them) occurred more frequently in patients than in controls.

cDNA libraries for TCR beta contained unique molecular identifiers. Each CDR3 protein gets one entry after TCRdb re-called the PCR reads with MiXCR. The sample consists of 150,000 to 200,000 distinct CDR3 sequences, 25% to 35% of them appearing once. The antigens these receptors bind are not known. Specimen: blood. These receptors were taken from a girl between 10 and 17 years old with multiple sclerosis.

This clonotype was found many times. The rearrangement uses TRBV7-9 and TRBJ2-7; D possibly corresponds to TRBD2 (5 bases). CDR3 size: 13 residues. Trimming shortened V by 5 bases and J by 6 bases, and 14 bases separated the two germline ends. Germline V lookup: CDR1 SEHNR, CDR2 FQNEAQ (reference sequence). DNA of the CDR3: TGTGCCAGCAGCCAATCGCGGGCGGTCGAGCAGTACTTC. It encodes CASSQSRAVEQYF.

As to this clonotype: Since the CDR3 does not end with the conserved phenylalanine or tryptophan, this likely comes from a read error. The chain uses TRBV7-8 and TRBJ2-1, with a tentative D call TRBD2 (6 bases). This CDR3 has 15 residues. V was clipped by 5 bases and J by 7 bases, with 18 bases between them. The germline V gene has CDR1 SGHVS and CDR2 FQNEAQ. The CDR3 loop is CASSPGEGTTNEQFV. CDR3 in DNA: TGTGCCAGCAGCCCGGGAGAGGGTACTACGAATGAGCAGTTCGTC.

This clonotype appeared many times. The chain employs TRBV10-2 and TRBJ2-1; TRBD2 agrees at 7 bases. The V segment lost 7 bases and the J segment 8 bases; nucleotides outside the gene matches: 17. The CDR3 runs to 16 residues. The germline CDR1 and CDR2 sequences are WSHSY and SAAADI. CDR3 nucleotide sequence: TGCGCCAGCAATTATAGGGCGGGAGAGGGAAGTGATGAGCAGTTCTTC. This codes for CASNYRAGEGSDEQFF.

The chain joins TRBV2 to TRBJ2-5; TRBD2 matches 12 bases. The germline V gene has CDR1 SNHLY and CDR2 FYNNEI. The CDR3 contains 17 residues. The V and J ends lost 7 bases and 4 bases, in that order; junction bases with no gene match: 13. The CDR3, as DNA: TGTGCCAGCACCCCCGGGCTAGCGGGAGGGCCGTCAGAGACCCAGTACTTC. This sequence encodes CASTPGLAGGPSETQYF.

This clonotype was counted only a few times. This chain links TRBV7-9 with TRBJ2-6, with D unclear. The CDR3 has 20 residues. Germline assignment: CDR1 SEHNR and CDR2 FQNEAQ (reference sequence). Trimming removed 1 base at V and 0 bases at J, with 19 bases between. DNA for the CDR3: TGTGCCAGCAGCTTAGGTCAGGTCGAAACCGTTAACTCTGGGGCCAACGTCCTGACTTTC. As protein: CASSLGQVETVNSGANVLTF.

With regard to this clonotype: Just one base apart from a much larger clone, this may be a read error. J is TRBJ2-5 and V is TRBV12-3 or TRBV12-4, with 8 bases that match TRBD2. This CDR3 spans 14 amino acids. V gave up 3 bases and J gave up 7 bases; unmatched junction bases: 7. CDR3 coding DNA: TGTGCCAGCAGTTTTCAGAGCGGGAGTATGACCCAGTACTTC. It encodes CASSFQSGSMTQYF.

About this clonotype itself: A read error may produce the germline difference seen at one junction end. The rearrangement links TRBV12-3 or TRBV12-4 to TRBJ2-5, with 9 bases identical to TRBD2. The CDR3 has 17 amino acids. The CDR3 nucleotides are TGTGTCAGCAGTTTAGCGAGTCGGTTAGCGGGAGAATACGTGCAGTACTTC. It encodes CVSSLASRLAGEYVQYF.

This clonotype came up once. This chain joins TRBV12-3 or TRBV12-4 and TRBJ1-4; tentatively, D is TRBD1 (5 bases). Trimming stripped 4 bases from V and 7 bases from J, with 13 bases between. The CDR3 contains 14 residues. CDR3 bases: TGTGCCAGCAGTTACCAGGGCCTTAGTGAAAAACTGTTTTTT. Translation gives CASSYQGLSEKLFF.

Of note for this clonotype: A much larger clone differs from this one at a single base, so this may be a read error. The rearrangement joins TRBV5-6 to TRBJ2-5; TRBD1 aligns across 8 bases. Trimming took 4 bases from V and 11 from J; bases not matched to a gene: 13. The CDR3 spans 14 residues. Germline lookup yields CDR1 SGHDT and CDR2 YYEEEE. This CDR3 reads CASSPGTGYNEQYF. DNA for the CDR3: TGTGCCAGCAGCCCCGGGACAGGCTACAATGAGCAGTACTTC.

In this sample, this clonotype turned up many times. The chain combines TRBV18 with TRBJ2-1; 9 bases align to TRBD1. The CDR3 covers 15 residues. From germline, CDR1 is KGHSH and CDR2 LQKENI. J was trimmed by 1 base and V by 4 bases; bases with no gene match: 2. CDR3 loop: CASSLGQGSYNEQFF. The CDR3, as DNA: TGTGCCAGCTCACTCGGACAGGGGTCCTACAATGAGCAGTTCTTC.

The gene calls are TRBV5-8 and TRBJ1-5; maybe TRBD1 (5 bases). This CDR3 comprises 14 residues. V was trimmed by 0 bases and J by 4 bases, leaving 8 bases between them. The germline CDR1 and CDR2 sequences are SGHTS and YDEGEE. The DNA of the CDR3 is TGTGCCAGCAGCTTGGAAGGGGTTAATCAGCCCCAGCATTTT. Translating it yields CASSLEGVNQPQHF.

With regard to this clonotype: A much larger clonotype is one base distant, so this may be a read error. The chain links TRBV12-3 or TRBV12-4 to TRBJ2-7, with D uncertain. The closer fit of TRBJ2-5 to the DNA end suggests the J call may be wrong. The CDR3 is 12 residues long. This CDR3 is CAGSLVQETQYF. CDR3 in DNA: TGTGCCGGCAGTTTAGTCCAAGAGACCCAGTACTTC.

The V call is TRBV6-1, the J call TRBJ1-5; 9 bases are shared with TRBD1. Trimming took 6 bases from V and 7 from J; bases not matched to a gene: 7. CDR3 length: 14 amino acids. Germline V gene lookup returns CDR1 MNHNS and CDR2 SASEGT. Here the CDR3 DNA reads TGTGCCAGCAGGAACCGGGACAGGGAACAGCCCCAGCATTTT. Translation gives CASRNRDREQPQHF.

The V call is TRBV14, the J call TRBJ2-7; the D is unclear. Trimming took off 1 base at V and 6 bases at J, with 7 bases between the two ends. Germline CDR1 is SGHDN and CDR2 is FVKESK. The CDR3 has 12 residues. In DNA form, the CDR3 reads TGTGCCAGCAGCCAAGTTTGGTCCGAGCAGTACTTC. Translating it yields CASSQVWSEQYF.

The chain recombines TRBV20-1 with TRBJ2-1; the D call may be TRBD1 or TRBD2 (6 bases each). The closer fit of TRBJ2-7 to the DNA end suggests the J call may be wrong. CDR3 length: 14 residues. In germline, CDR1 is DFQATT, CDR2 SNEGSKA (reference sequence). The chain's CDR3 is CSGKRGASYNEQYF. The CDR3 DNA reads as TGCAGTGGGAAGAGGGGGGCGTCCTACAATGAGCAGTACTTC.

A word on this clonotype: A much larger clone sits a single nucleotide away, making a read error possible. This chain links TRBV10-3 with TRBJ2-1; 8 positions agree with TRBD2. This CDR3 contains 16 residues. From germline, CDR1 is ENHRY and CDR2 SYGVKD. The CDR3 sequence: CVISDLRSGSDNEQFF. Written as DNA, the CDR3 is TGTGTCATCAGCGACCTCAGAAGCGGGAGCGACAATGAGCAGTTCTTC.

This clonotype was counted a few times. The chain uses TRBV21-1 and TRBJ2-1; the table's D call of TRBD1 was not tested on the DNA. TRBV21-1 is a pseudogene. The CDR3 loop spans 18 amino acids. CDR3 amino acids: CASSKEGHIIVGQNEQFF. Written as DNA, the CDR3 is TGTGCCAGCAGCAAAGAGGGACATATCATAGTGGGGCAAAATGAGCAGTTCTTC.

This clonotype occurred a few times. CDR3 sequence: CASTLLWTGQGGNQPQHF. CDR3 sequence (DNA): TGTGCCAGCACCCTTCTTTGGACAGGGCAAGGGGGAAATCAGCCCCAGCATTTT. V and J are TRBV28 and TRBJ1-5; 8 nucleotides align to TRBD1. Germline values: CDR1 MDHEN, CDR2 SYDVKM. V gave up 7 bases and J gave up 4 bases; unmatched junction bases: 18. The CDR3 contains 18 residues.

This clonotype was counted only a few times. CDR3 protein: CASSPTANTEAFF. Here the CDR3 DNA reads TGTGCCAGCAGCCCGACAGCGAACACTGAAGCTTTCTTT. The rearrangement joins TRBV12-3 or TRBV12-4 to TRBJ1-1; D is perhaps TRBD1 (5 bases). There are 13 residues in the CDR3. Trimming took 6 bases from V and 1 from J, leaving 9 bases between them.

This chain uses TRBV10-3 with TRBJ2-1; 8 nucleotides line up with TRBD2. V lost 0 bases, J lost 8 bases, and 9 bases stayed unmatched. There are 16 residues in the CDR3. CDR1 ENHRY and CDR2 SYGVKD come from the germline V gene. CDR3 loop: CAISESLGGRSHEQFF. CDR3 sequence (DNA): TGTGCCATCAGTGAGTCTCTTGGCGGGAGGAGCCATGAGCAGTTCTTC.

This clonotype has ten or more counts. This chain connects TRBV4-1 to TRBJ1-4; D unresolved. V dropped 1 base and J dropped 8 bases, with 11 bases sitting between them. Germline V gene sequence: CDR1 MGHRA, CDR2 YSYEKL. This CDR3 region has 14 residues. As DNA, the CDR3 is TGCGCCAGCAGCCAAGGGGTGATAGGGGAAAAACTGTTTTTT. It codes for CASSQGVIGEKLFF.

As for this clonotype: A much larger clone lies a single base off, so this may be a read error. V gene TRBV3-1 combines with J gene TRBJ1-5; D gene ambiguous. CDR3 length: 13 amino acids. Germline CDR1 LGHDT, CDR2 YNNKEL (reference sequence). The CDR3 protein is CTSSLRSNQPQHF. The CDR3 DNA reads TGTACCAGCAGCCTGCGTAGCAATCAGCCCCAGCATTTT.

This clonotype was recorded many times. The chain couples TRBV7-3 to TRBJ2-6; D possibly uses TRBD1 or TRBD2 (5 bases each). Germline assignment: CDR1 SGHTA and CDR2 FQGTGA. Trimming removed 4 bases from V and 0 bases from J, with 10 bases in between. This CDR3 region has 16 residues. The CDR3 nucleotides read TGTGCCAGCAGCTCGGGACCAAGCTCTGGGGCCAACGTCCTGACTTTC. This sequence encodes CASSSGPSSGANVLTF. Complete variable domain (other parts from reference TRBV7-3 and TRBJ2-6): GAGVSQTPSNKVTEKGKYVELRCDPISGHTALYWYRQSLGQGPEFLIYFQGTGAADDSGLPNDRFFAVRPEGSVSTLKIQRTERGDSAVYLCASSSGPSSGANVLTFGAGSRLTVL.